The source of this T cell receptor beta chain is a study of identical twins. Findings and limits, study-wide: The models gave estimates that fell short of the out-of-frame TCR alpha sharing seen in monozygotic twins. Insertion counts were lower in abundant cord blood beta clonotypes, a trend that memory repertoires did not show. Researchers caution that invariant MAIT and iNKT cells could partly confound zero-insertion analyses.

As to this clonotype: No antigen is known for it.

TCRdb redid the calling of the 5' RACE reads with MiXCR, one entry per CDR3 protein. The table records about 890,000 distinct CDR3 sequences, over 9% of them present only once. CDR1 and CDR2 (germline): SGHRS, YFSETQ. V was clipped by 4 bases and J by 6 bases, with 17 bases between them. The CDR3 is 16 residues long. The data were also submitted as part of a second study, on yellow fever vaccine responses in identical twins.

The sequence was collected from a woman between 18 and 30 years old in good health. The chain joins TRBV5-1 to TRBJ1-6; D possibly corresponds to TRBD1 (6 bases). The sequencing sample was made of PBMCs. The CDR3 DNA sequence: TGCGCCAGCAGCGCCGTCGGGGGGGCGAGTAATTCACCCCTCCACTTT. This codes for CASSAVGGASNSPLHF.